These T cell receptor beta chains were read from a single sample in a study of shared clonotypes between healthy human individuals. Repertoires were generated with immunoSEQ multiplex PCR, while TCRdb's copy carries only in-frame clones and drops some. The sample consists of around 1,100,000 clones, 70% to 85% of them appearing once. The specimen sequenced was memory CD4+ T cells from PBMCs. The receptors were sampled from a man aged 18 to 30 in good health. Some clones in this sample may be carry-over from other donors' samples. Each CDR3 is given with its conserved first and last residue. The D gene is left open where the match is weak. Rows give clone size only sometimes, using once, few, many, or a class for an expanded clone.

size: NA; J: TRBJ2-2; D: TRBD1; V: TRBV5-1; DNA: TGCGCCAGCAGCACCCCCGGGACAGGGGATACCGGGGAGCTGTTTTTT; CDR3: CASSTPGTGDTGELFF
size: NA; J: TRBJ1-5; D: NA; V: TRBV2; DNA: TGTGCCAGCAGTGAAAGAGGTGGACCGTATCAGCCCCAGCATTTT; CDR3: CASSERGGPYQPQHF
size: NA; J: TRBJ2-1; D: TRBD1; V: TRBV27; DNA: TGTGCCAGCAGTAAGGGACAGGGGGCACGGGAGCAGTTCTTC; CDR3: CASSKGQGAREQFF
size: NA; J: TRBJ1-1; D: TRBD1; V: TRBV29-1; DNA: TGCAGCGTAGAGAGGACAGGAGCTGGGGCTTTCTTT; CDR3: CSVERTGAGAFF
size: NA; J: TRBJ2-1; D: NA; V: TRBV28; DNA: TGTGCCACCATCTCAGGCTGGAATGAGCAGTTCTTC; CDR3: CATISGWNEQFF
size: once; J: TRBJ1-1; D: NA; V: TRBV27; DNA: TGTGCCAGCAGTCCGTTAGGCGTGGGGCAGCAGAACACTGAAGCTTTCTTT; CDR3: CASSPLGVGQQNTEAFF
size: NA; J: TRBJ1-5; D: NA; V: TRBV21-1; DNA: TGTGCCAGCAGCAAAGATGTGACAGGGGTTTGGAGGCCCCAGCATTTT; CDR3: CASSKDVTGVWRPQHF
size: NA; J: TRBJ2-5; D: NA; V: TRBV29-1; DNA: TGCAGCGTTGAAGGGCGCAATCAAGAGACCCAGTACTTC; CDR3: CSVEGRNQETQYF
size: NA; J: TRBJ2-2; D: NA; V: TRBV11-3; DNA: TGTGCCAGCGGCAAACAGGGAGGGACCGGGGAGCTGTTTTTT; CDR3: CASGKQGGTGELFF
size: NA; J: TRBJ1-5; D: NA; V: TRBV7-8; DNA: TGTGCCAGCAGCTTAGGAGTGTCGGGACCTAATCAGCCCCAGCATTTT; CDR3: CASSLGVSGPNQPQHF
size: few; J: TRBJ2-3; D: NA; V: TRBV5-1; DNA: TGCGCCAGCAGCCTCGGGGCGACAGATACGCAGTATTTT; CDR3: CASSLGATDTQYF
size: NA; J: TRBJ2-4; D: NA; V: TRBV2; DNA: TGTGCCAGCAGTGAAGGCGGGATAGCCAAAAACATTCAGTACTTC; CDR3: CASSEGGIAKNIQYF
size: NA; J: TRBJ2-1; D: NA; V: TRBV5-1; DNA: TGCGCCAGCAGGCCCATCTATTCAGTGGATGAGCAGTTCTTC; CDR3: CASRPIYSVDEQFF
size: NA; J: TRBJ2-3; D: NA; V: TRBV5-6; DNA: TGTGCCAGCAGCCGGAAGGTCAGGGTGGGGACAGATACGCAGTATTTT; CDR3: CASSRKVRVGTDTQYF
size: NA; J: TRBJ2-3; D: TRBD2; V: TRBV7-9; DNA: TGTGCCAGCAGCTGGACTAGCGGGAGTACAGATACGCAGTGTTTT; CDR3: CASSWTSGSTDTQCF
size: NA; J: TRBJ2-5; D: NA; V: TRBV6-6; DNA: TGTGCCAGCAGTTACGCGAACGCGCAAGAGACCCAGTACTTC; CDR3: CASSYANAQETQYF
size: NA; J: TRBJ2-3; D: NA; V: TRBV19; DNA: TGTGCCAGTAGTCGGGGCCCTTCGAGGCAGTTTTTT; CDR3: CASSRGPSRQFF
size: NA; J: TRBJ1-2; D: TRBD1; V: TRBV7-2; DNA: TGTGCCAGCAGCTCCACAGGGGGCAGCTATGGCTACACCTTC; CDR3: CASSSTGGSYGYTF
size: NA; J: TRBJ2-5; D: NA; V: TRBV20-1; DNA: TGCAGTGCTAGAATCCAAGAGACCCAGTACTTC; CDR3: CSARIQETQYF
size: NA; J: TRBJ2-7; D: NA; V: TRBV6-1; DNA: TGTGCCAGCAGTGCCTCGCCACAATCTTTGTACGAGCAGTACTTC; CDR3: CASSASPQSLYEQYF
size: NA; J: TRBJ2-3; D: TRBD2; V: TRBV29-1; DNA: TGCTGCGGGGGGGAGGGCCCGACAGATACGCAGTATTTT; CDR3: CCGGEGPTDTQYF
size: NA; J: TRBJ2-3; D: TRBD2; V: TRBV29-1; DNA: TGCAGCGTTGATGGACTAGCGGGCAGCACAGATACGCAGTATTTT; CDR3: CSVDGLAGSTDTQYF
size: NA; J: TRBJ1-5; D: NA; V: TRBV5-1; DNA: TGCGCCAGCAGCTTGGGGGGAGGGAACAATCAGCCCCAGCATTTT; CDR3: CASSLGGGNNQPQHF
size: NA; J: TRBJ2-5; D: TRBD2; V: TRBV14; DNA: TGTGCCAGCAGCCAAGATCGGAGACTAGCGGTACAAGAGACCCAGTACTTC; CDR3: CASSQDRRLAVQETQYF
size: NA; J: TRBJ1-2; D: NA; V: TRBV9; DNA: TGTGCCAGCAGCAGAGAGGCAGCCGCTAACTATGGCTACACCTTC; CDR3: CASSREAAANYGYTF
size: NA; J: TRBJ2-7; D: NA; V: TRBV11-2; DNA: TGTGCCAGCAGCTTAGAAGGTTTTGAGCAGTACTTC; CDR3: CASSLEGFEQYF
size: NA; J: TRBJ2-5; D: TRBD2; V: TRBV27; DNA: TGTGCCAGCAGTTCGTTTCCGGGACTAGCCCGAATTGGAGAGACCCAGTACTTC; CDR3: CASSSFPGLARIGETQYF
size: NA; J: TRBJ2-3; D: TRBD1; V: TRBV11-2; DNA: TGTGCCAGCAGCTTAGTGGTACAGGGGGCGGGGGATACGCAGTATTTT; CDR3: CASSLVVQGAGDTQYF